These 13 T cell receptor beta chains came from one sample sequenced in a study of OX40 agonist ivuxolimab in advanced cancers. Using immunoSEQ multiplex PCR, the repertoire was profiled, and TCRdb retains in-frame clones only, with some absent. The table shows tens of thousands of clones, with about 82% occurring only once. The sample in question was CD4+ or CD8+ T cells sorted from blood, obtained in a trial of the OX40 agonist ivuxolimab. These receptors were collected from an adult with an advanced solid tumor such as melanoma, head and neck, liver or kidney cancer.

CDR3 sequence reads: CAISVIAGGQDTQYF. CDR3 bases: TGTGCCATCAGTGTGATAGCGGGGGGGCAAGATACGCAGTATTTT. V usage is TRBV10-3 and J usage is TRBJ2-3; 11 bases are a match to TRBD2. The CDR3 is made up of 15 amino acids. The V gene's germline CDR1 is ENHRY and CDR2 SYGVKD. Trimming took 4 bases from V and 5 from J; bases not matched to a gene: 5.

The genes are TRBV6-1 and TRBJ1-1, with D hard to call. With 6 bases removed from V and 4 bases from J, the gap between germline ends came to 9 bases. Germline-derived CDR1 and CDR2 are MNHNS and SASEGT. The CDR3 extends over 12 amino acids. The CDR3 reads CASSGGSTEAFF. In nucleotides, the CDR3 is TGTGCCAGCAGCGGTGGGAGCACTGAAGCTTTCTTT.

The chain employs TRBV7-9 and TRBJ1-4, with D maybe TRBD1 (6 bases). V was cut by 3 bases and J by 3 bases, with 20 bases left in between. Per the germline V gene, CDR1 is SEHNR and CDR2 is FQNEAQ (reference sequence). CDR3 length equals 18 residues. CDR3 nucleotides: TGTGCCAGCAGCTTTCAGCTAAGTGTACAGGGATCTAATGAAAAACTGTTTTTT. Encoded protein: CASSFQLSVQGSNEKLFF.

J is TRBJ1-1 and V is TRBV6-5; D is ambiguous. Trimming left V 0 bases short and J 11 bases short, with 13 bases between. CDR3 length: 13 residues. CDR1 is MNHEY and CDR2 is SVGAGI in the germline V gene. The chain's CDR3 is CASSYSRGGMAFF. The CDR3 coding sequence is TGTGCCAGCAGTTACTCCCGAGGAGGGATGGCTTTCTTT.

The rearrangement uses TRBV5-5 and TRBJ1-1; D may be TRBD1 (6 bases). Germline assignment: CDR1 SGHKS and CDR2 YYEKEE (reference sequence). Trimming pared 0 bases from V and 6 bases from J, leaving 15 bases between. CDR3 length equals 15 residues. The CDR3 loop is CASSLAVYGGSEAFF. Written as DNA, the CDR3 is TGTGCCAGCAGCTTGGCTGTGTATGGGGGCTCTGAAGCTTTCTTT.

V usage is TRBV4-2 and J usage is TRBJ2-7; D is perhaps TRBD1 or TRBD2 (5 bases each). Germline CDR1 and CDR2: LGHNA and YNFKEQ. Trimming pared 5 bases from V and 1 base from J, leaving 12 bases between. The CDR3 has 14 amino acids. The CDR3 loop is CASSSRGVSYEQYF. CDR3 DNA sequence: TGTGCCAGCAGCTCCCGAGGGGTTTCCTACGAGCAGTACTTC.

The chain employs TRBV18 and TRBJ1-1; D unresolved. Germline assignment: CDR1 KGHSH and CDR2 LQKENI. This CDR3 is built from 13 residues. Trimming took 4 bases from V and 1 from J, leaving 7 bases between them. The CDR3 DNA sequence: TGTGCCAGCTCACTTACAGAGAACACTGAAGCTTTCTTT. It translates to CASSLTENTEAFF.

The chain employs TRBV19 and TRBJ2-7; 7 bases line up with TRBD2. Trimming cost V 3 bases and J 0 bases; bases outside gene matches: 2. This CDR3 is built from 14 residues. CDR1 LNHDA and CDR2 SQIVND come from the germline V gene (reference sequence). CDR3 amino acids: CASSMGGSSYEQYF. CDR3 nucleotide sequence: TGTGCCAGTAGTATGGGGGGGAGCTCCTACGAGCAGTACTTC.

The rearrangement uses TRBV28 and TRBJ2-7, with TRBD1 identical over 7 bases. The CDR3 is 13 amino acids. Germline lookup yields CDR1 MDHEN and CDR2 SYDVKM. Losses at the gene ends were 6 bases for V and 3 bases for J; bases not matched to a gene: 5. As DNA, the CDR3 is TGTGCCAGCAGGACAGGGAATTTCTACGAGCAGTACTTC. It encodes CASRTGNFYEQYF. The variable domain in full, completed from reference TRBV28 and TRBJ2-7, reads DVKVTQSSRYLVKRTGEKVFLECVQDMDHENMFWYRQDPGLGLRLIYFSYDVKMKEKGDIPEGYSVSREKKERFSLILESASTNQTSMYLCASRTGNFYEQYFGPGTRLTVT.

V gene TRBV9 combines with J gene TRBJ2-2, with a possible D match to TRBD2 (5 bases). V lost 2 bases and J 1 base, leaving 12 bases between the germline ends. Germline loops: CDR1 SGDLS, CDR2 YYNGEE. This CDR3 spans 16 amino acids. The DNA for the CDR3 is TGTGCCAGCAGCGTGGGTCGCGGGCTGAACACCGGGGAGCTGTTTTTT. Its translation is CASSVGRGLNTGELFF.

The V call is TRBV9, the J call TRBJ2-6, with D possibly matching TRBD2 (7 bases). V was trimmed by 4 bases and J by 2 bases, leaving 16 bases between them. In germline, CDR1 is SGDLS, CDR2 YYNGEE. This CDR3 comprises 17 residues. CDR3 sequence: CASSPEGGGAGANVLTF. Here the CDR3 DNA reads TGTGCCAGCAGCCCCGAAGGGGGGGGTGCTGGGGCCAACGTCCTGACTTTC.

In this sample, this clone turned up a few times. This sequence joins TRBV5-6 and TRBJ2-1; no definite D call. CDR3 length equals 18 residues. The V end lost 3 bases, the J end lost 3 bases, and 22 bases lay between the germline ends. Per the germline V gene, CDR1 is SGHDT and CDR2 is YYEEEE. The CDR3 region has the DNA TGTGCCAGCAGCTCCGTCTGGGCGTCACTTGACTTCTACAATGAGCAGTTCTTC. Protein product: CASSSVWASLDFYNEQFF.

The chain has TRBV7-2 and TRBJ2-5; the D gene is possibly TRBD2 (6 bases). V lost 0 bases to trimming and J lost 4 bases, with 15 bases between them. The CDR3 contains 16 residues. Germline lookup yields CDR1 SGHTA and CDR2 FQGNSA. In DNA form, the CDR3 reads TGTGCCAGCAGCTTAGCCGGGACTCCGATATCAGAGACCCAGTACTTC. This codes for CASSLAGTPISETQYF.